This paragraph covers one T cell receptor (beta chain) sequence. With 5 bases clipped from V and 4 bases from J, the junction kept 17 bases outside the gene matches. In germline, CDR1 is SGHAT, CDR2 FQNNGV. This CDR3 has 19 residues. The data stem from a study of blood T cell repertoires in COVID-19. Study context: The cDNA or gDNA used as material had been derived from T cells, B-cell-depleted T cells, or PBMCs.

Generated by immunoSEQ multiplex PCR, the TCRdb table keeps only in-frame clones and is missing some. Of some 75,000 clones in the sample, around nine tenths were seen once. Seattle cases were enrolled at active infection and followed longitudinally. The genes are TRBV11-2 and TRBJ2-2; 9 bases align to TRBD2. This sequence originates from a man older than 75 with COVID-19, enrolled during active disease. The specimen sequenced was peripheral blood. The DNA of the CDR3 is TGTGCCAGCAGCCCCTTGGGCGGGGGGGCCACATTCCGCACCGGGGAGCTGTTTTTT. This encodes CASSPLGGGATFRTGELFF.